The 5 T cell receptor beta chains reported below all come from one sample, sequenced in a study of blood T cell repertoires in COVID-19. Profiling relied on immunoSEQ multiplex PCR, and the TCRdb table lists in-frame clones only, not all of them. The profile shows roughly 240,000 clones, roughly 88% of them singletons. What was sequenced was PBMCs or T cells enriched from blood (not recorded which). Source of these receptors: a woman in her thirties or forties with acute COVID-19.

This clone was seen once. The rearrangement uses TRBV16 and TRBJ1-2; 7 nucleotides align to TRBD1. V lost 5 bases, J lost 1 base, and 16 bases stayed unmatched. Germline CDR1 is KGHSY and CDR2 is FQNENV. The CDR3 is 18 residues long. The DNA for the CDR3 is TGTGCCAGCAGCACTCTTGACAGGGCCCTTCGGAGTAACTATGGCTACACCTTC. This sequence encodes CASSTLDRALRSNYGYTF.

CDR3 amino acids: CASSVSSGSRILEQFF. The CDR3 DNA reads TGTGCCAGCAGCGTATCCTCCGGGAGCAGGATACTTGAGCAGTTCTTC. The chain employs TRBV9 and TRBJ2-1; tentatively, D is TRBD2 (6 bases). Trimming stripped 1 base from V and 9 bases from J, with 20 bases between. The CDR3 is made up of 16 amino acids. Germline lookup yields CDR1 SGDLS and CDR2 YYNGEE. The whole variable domain, filled in from reference TRBV9 and TRBJ2-1, reads DSGVTQTPKHLITATGQRVTLRCSPRSGDLSVYWYQQSLDQGLQFLIQYYNGEERAKGNILERFSAQQFPDLHSELNLSSLELGDSALYFCASSVSSGSRILEQFFGPGTRLTVL.

This chain joins TRBV24-1 and TRBJ2-2, with no clear D. The length of the CDR3 is 12 residues. The germline V and J ends were trimmed by 1 base and 6 bases, with 2 bases remaining between them. Germline loops: CDR1 KGHDR, CDR2 SFDVKD. This CDR3 reads CATSDFSGELFF. The CDR3 DNA reads as TGTGCCACCAGTGATTTCTCCGGGGAGCTGTTTTTT.

The chain employs TRBV5-1 and TRBJ2-5; 14 bases are shared with TRBD2. CDR3 length: 16 amino acids. CDR1 SGHRS and CDR2 YFSETQ come from the germline V gene. With V trimmed by 0 bases and J by 5 bases, 3 bases remained unmatched. Here the CDR3 reads CASSLGLAGGAETQYF. The CDR3 bases are TGCGCCAGCAGCTTGGGACTAGCGGGGGGGGCGGAGACCCAGTACTTC. The complete variable domain, with remaining parts taken from reference TRBV5-1 and TRBJ2-5, reads KAGVTQTPRYLIKTRGQQVTLSCSPISGHRSVSWYQQTPGQGLQFLFEYFSETQRNKGNFPGRFSGRQFSNSRSEMNVSTLELGDSALYLCASSLGLAGGAETQYFGPGTRLLVL.

The rearrangement uses TRBV9 and TRBJ2-2; 7 bases map to TRBD1. The CDR3 totals 16 residues. J was trimmed by 3 bases and V by 3 bases; bases with no gene match: 8. Germline V CDR1 and CDR2: SGDLS, YYNGEE. The CDR3 sequence: CASSAPTGLDTGELFF. The CDR3 DNA reads TGTGCCAGCAGCGCACCGACAGGGTTGGACACCGGGGAGCTGTTTTTT.